A selection of T cell receptor beta chains follows, all from one sample in a study of metastatic and nonmetastatic thyroid tumors. TCRdb reanalyzed the PCR reads via MiXCR. The sample yields fewer than 15,000 clones, more than 20% seen once. The specimen was adjacent normal tissue. Source of these receptors: a female donor with papillary thyroid cancer or a benign thyroid nodule (not recorded which). Some clones in this sample may be carry-over from other donors' samples. Each CDR3 is given with its conserved first and last residue. The D gene is left open where the match is weak. Some rows mark clone size as missing; the rest say once, few, many or name a class of expanded clone.

d_call,v_call,cdr3_length,clone_size,j_call,cdr3_aa,cdr3_nt
TRBD1,TRBV11-3,15,-,TRBJ2-7,CASSSFGQGASEQYF,TGTGCCAGCAGCTCTTTCGGACAGGGGGCGTCCGAGCAGTACTTC
-,TRBV4-3,13,many,TRBJ1-5,CASSQVDGGPQHF,TGCGCCAGCAGCCAGGTTGACGGGGGGCCCCAGCATTTT
TRBD1,TRBV5-1,16,-,TRBJ1-2,CASSLASGGANYGYTF,TGCGCCAGCAGCTTGGCGTCAGGGGGTGCGAACTATGGCTACACCTTC
-,TRBV27,13,few,TRBJ1-5,CASRSDGYQPQHF,TGTGCCAGCAGATCCGACGGATATCAGCCCCAGCATTTT
-,TRBV7-2,14,many,TRBJ2-3,CASSLAGGADTQYF,TGTGCCAGCAGCTTAGCGGGAGGCGCAGATACGCAGTATTTT
-,TRBV27,16,few,TRBJ1-6,CASSLGPLQSRSPLHF,TGTGCCAGCAGTTTAGGCCCCCTCCAGTCGAGGTCACCCCTCCACTTT
TRBD2,TRBV9,20,medium-sized,TRBJ2-1,CASSGQASGGGSSSYNEQFF,TGTGCCAGCAGCGGGCAGGCTAGCGGGGGGGGAAGCAGCTCCTACAATGAGCAGTTCTTC
TRBD1,TRBV27,17,-,TRBJ2-7,CASSFSGTGQNSYEQYF,TGTGCCAGCAGTTTTTCAGGGACAGGGCAAAATTCCTACGAGCAGTACTTC
-,TRBV30,12,many,TRBJ1-1,CAWCPSMGGAFF,TGTGCCTGGTGCCCATCCATGGGGGGAGCTTTCTTT
-,TRBV12-3/TRBV12-4,14,medium-sized,TRBJ1-2,CASSFEGGRRGYTF,TGTGCCAGCAGTTTTGAGGGTGGCAGGAGAGGCTACACCTTC
TRBD2,TRBV15,17,many,TRBJ2-1,CATSRDSSGSSYNEQFF,TGTGCCACCAGCAGAGATTCTAGCGGGAGCTCCTACAATGAGCAGTTCTTC
-,TRBV9,13,-,TRBJ2-1,CASSVGSYNEQFF,TGTGCCAGCAGCGTAGGCTCCTACAATGAGCAGTTCTTC
TRBD1,TRBV6-2/TRBV6-3,13,-,TRBJ2-7,CASGDRAPREQYF,TGTGCCAGCGGGGACAGGGCCCCTCGCGAGCAGTACTTC
TRBD2,TRBV11-1,14,-,TRBJ2-1,CASSVPAGNNEQFF,TGTGCCAGCAGCGTCCCAGCGGGGAACAATGAGCAGTTCTTC
TRBD1,TRBV6-5,16,-,TRBJ1-2,CASSYHGQGGIRGYTF,TGTGCCAGCAGTTACCACGGACAGGGGGGCATCAGGGGCTACACCTTC
TRBD1,TRBV6-2/TRBV6-3,13,many,TRBJ2-7,CASSFGTGSEQYF,TGTGCCAGCAGTTTTGGGACAGGGTCCGAGCAGTACTTC
-,TRBV7-2,15,-,TRBJ2-5,CASSLGRISGETQYF,TGTGCCAGCAGCTTAGGCCGGATAAGCGGAGAGACCCAGTACTTC
TRBD1,TRBV5-1,14,-,TRBJ1-2,CASSSGQGLGGYTF,TGCGCCAGCAGCTCGGGACAGGGTTTAGGTGGCTACACCTTC
-,TRBV10-2,16,many,TRBJ1-4,CASSESRTETNEKLFF,TGCGCCAGCAGTGAGTCGAGGACGGAAACTAATGAAAAACTGTTTTTT
-,TRBV19,13,-,TRBJ1-6,CASSPTGHSPLHF,TGTGCCAGTAGTCCTACAGGGCATTCACCCCTCCACTTT
-,TRBV5-5,12,many,TRBJ1-1,CASSPRTTEAFF,TGTGCCAGCAGCCCAAGGACCACTGAAGCTTTCTTT
TRBD1,TRBV6-2/TRBV6-3,15,-,TRBJ1-5,CASIYRGSINQPQHF,TGTGCCAGCATATACAGGGGTTCAATCAATCAGCCCCAGCATTTT
TRBD2,TRBV27,16,medium-sized,TRBJ2-2,CASSPWGGANTGELFF,TGTGCCAGCAGTCCCTGGGGGGGGGCGAACACCGGGGAGCTGTTTTTT
TRBD1,TRBV11-1,15,-,TRBJ2-3,CASSPTGDRTDTQYF,TGTGCCAGCAGCCCGACAGGGGACAGGACAGATACGCAGTATTTT
-,TRBV19,18,-,TRBJ2-1,CASSIDPPVLGSLDEQFF,TGTGCCAGTAGTATAGATCCCCCAGTACTAGGAAGCCTAGATGAGCAGTTCTTC
TRBD1,TRBV4-1,12,many,TRBJ1-1,CASSQDRGGAFF,TGCGCCAGCAGCCAGGACAGGGGGGGAGCTTTCTTT
-,TRBV28,14,medium-sized,TRBJ1-2,CASSLSGAGYGYTF,TGTGCCAGCAGTTTATCGGGGGCGGGCTATGGCTACACCTTC
-,TRBV2,15,few,TRBJ1-6,CASSEPDPRCSPLHF,TGTGCCAGCAGTGAACCGGACCCTAGGTGTTCACCCCTCCACTTT
-,TRBV7-2,15,medium-sized,TRBJ1-3,CASSLVGMAGNTIYF,TGTGCCAGCAGCTTAGTTGGGATGGCTGGAAACACCATATATTTT
-,TRBV15,13,medium-sized,TRBJ2-7,CATSPQLDREQYF,TGTGCCACCAGCCCCCAGCTAGATCGCGAGCAGTACTTC
-,TRBV19,15,few,TRBJ1-5,CASSNPGLVNRPQHF,TGTGCCAGTAGTAACCCCGGTCTTGTCAATCGGCCCCAGCATTTT
-,TRBV2,15,-,TRBJ2-3,CASSETGSSTDTQYF,TGTGCCAGCAGCGAGACGGGATCTAGCACAGATACGCAGTATTTT
-,TRBV5-6,15,-,TRBJ1-4,CASSLETGRGEKLFF,TGTGCCAGCAGCTTGGAAACAGGGAGGGGTGAAAAACTGTTTTTT
TRBD1,TRBV11-1,15,few,TRBJ2-1,CASSLWVGQNNEQFF,TGTGCCAGCAGCCTATGGGTGGGACAGAACAATGAGCAGTTCTTC
-,TRBV6-1,15,few,TRBJ1-6,CASSEISNPNSPLHF,TGTGCCAGCAGTGAAATAAGCAACCCAAATTCACCCCTCCACTTT
TRBD2,TRBV5-1,17,many,TRBJ2-5,CASSLRDSGRATETQYF,TGCGCCAGCAGCTTGAGGGATAGCGGGAGGGCGACAGAGACCCAGTACTTC
-,TRBV7-7,15,-,TRBJ2-1,CASSLGSSSYNEQFF,TGTGCTAGCAGCTTAGGGAGTAGCTCCTACAATGAGCAGTTCTTC
TRBD1,TRBV6-1,15,few,TRBJ2-7,CASSFLDRVNYEQYF,TGTGCCAGCAGCTTCTTGGACAGGGTTAACTACGAGCAGTACTTC
-,TRBV6-1,11,-,TRBJ1-3,CASTRGNTIYF,TGTGCCAGCACCCGTGGAAACACCATATATTTT
-,TRBV10-3,16,few,TRBJ1-2,CASSYGSTSFNYGYTF,TGTGCCAGCAGTTACGGCTCTACAAGTTTTAACTATGGCTACACCTTC
-,TRBV4-2,15,many,TRBJ1-2,CASSRRDTQNGGYTF,TGTGCCAGCAGCCGCCGGGACACACAAAACGGTGGCTACACCTTC
-,TRBV4-3,14,many,TRBJ2-1,CASSPARTGNEQFF,TGCGCCAGCAGCCCGGCGCGGACGGGCAATGAGCAGTTCTTC
-,TRBV6-1,11,-,TRBJ1-1,CASSDTQGAFF,TGTGCCAGCAGTGACACCCAAGGAGCTTTCTTT
TRBD1,TRBV2,13,-,TRBJ1-6,CASTGGRGSPLHF,TGTGCCAGCACGGGGGGCAGGGGGTCACCCCTCCACTTT
TRBD1,TRBV12-3/TRBV12-4,13,medium-sized,TRBJ2-7,CASSWTGVYEQYF,TGTGCCAGCAGTTGGACAGGGGTCTACGAGCAGTACTTC